Below are 26 T cell receptor beta chains sequenced from a single sample in a study of regulatory T cells in long-lasting Graves disease. Indicated time point: newly diagnosed GD, antithyroid drugs for less than 3 months. PBMC-extracted RNA yielded the TCR library. CDR3 regions were amplified by Arm-PCR using iRepertoire HTBI primers to build TCR beta libraries. TCRdb ran MiXCR on the multiplex PCR reads and lists one entry per CDR3 protein. The data show 350,000 to 500,000 distinct CDR3 sequences, roughly 15% seen once. Separately, the same data were catalogued under a study of T cells in Graves' hyperthyroidism and ophthalmopathy.

Sample: peripheral blood mononuclear cells (PBMCs), taken at new diagnosis, from a patient treated with antithyroid drugs. The receptors originated from a woman aged 30 to 39 with Graves disease.

This clonotype came up many times. The rearrangement links TRBV28 to TRBJ2-3; 8 bases are shared with TRBD2. From germline, CDR1 is MDHEN and CDR2 SYDVKM. This CDR3 comprises 17 residues. V shed 3 bases, J shed 5 bases, and the junction held 13 bases outside the gene matches. DNA for the CDR3: TGTGCCAGCAGTTTGCCCCTGAGCGGGAGTTTCCGAGATACGCAGTATTTT. Protein product: CASSLPLSGSFRDTQYF.

This clonotype showed up many times. One end of the junction is discordant with germline, which a read error may explain. This chain links TRBV7-7 with TRBJ2-5; TRBD1 might be the D (5 bases). CDR1 and CDR2 from the germline V gene are SSHAT and FNYEAQ (reference sequence). The CDR3 totals 16 residues. The CDR3 loop is CASSRRAGQGQETQYF. Written as DNA, the CDR3 is TGTGCTAGCAGCCGCCGGGCCGGTCAGGGCCAAGAGACCCAGTACTTC.

This clonotype appeared many times. The chain recombines TRBV5-1 with TRBJ1-6; D unresolved. The ends were cut back, 1 base at V and 10 bases at J, with 15 bases in the middle. Germline loops: CDR1 SGHRS, CDR2 YFSETQ. This CDR3 region has 15 residues. The CDR3 reads CASSLRSTGQSPLHF. For the CDR3, the DNA is TGCGCCAGCAGCTTGCGTTCGACCGGGCAGTCACCCCTCCACTTT.

This clonotype came up many times. V is TRBV13 and J is TRBJ1-1; possibly TRBD1 for D (6 bases). The V gene's germline CDR1 is PRHDT and CDR2 FYEKMQ (reference sequence). Trimming shortened V by 4 bases and J by 3 bases, and 9 bases separated the two germline ends. This CDR3 has 13 amino acids. CDR3 DNA sequence: TGTGCCAGCAGCTCGGGGGGGCACACTGAAGCTTTCTTT. It specifies CASSSGGHTEAFF.

This chain joins TRBV4-1 and TRBJ2-7; 9 bases line up with TRBD2. This CDR3 region has 18 residues. Germline values: CDR1 MGHRA, CDR2 YSYEKL. Trimming at V came to 6 bases and at J to 3 bases, leaving 18 bases not matched to a gene. The CDR3 DNA reads as TGCGCCAGCAGTCGGATCCCGGGAAGGCGGGAGGGCCGCTACGAGCAGTACTTC. Its protein is CASSRIPGRREGRYEQYF.

V gene TRBV20-1 combines with J gene TRBJ1-1; D gene uncertain. The CDR3 totals 16 residues. Trimming left V 0 bases short and J 1 base short, with 15 bases between. Germline CDR1 and CDR2: DFQATT and SNEGSKA (reference sequence). Here the CDR3 DNA reads TGCAGTGCTAGAGATCTCTGGGCCCGGAGGAACACTGAAGCTTTCTTT. Translated: CSARDLWARRNTEAFF.

This clonotype was recorded a few times. The chain couples TRBV5-1 to TRBJ2-1; TRBD2 matches 10 bases. The germline CDR1 and CDR2 sequences are SGHRS and YFSETQ. V was pared by 3 bases and J by 4 bases, with 10 bases of the junction left unmatched. The CDR3 extends over 17 amino acids. For the CDR3, the DNA is TGCGCCAGCAGCTCGCCCCTAGCGGGAGCGCTGTACAATGAGCAGTTCTTC. Amino acids: CASSSPLAGALYNEQFF.

This clonotype was counted ten times or more. This chain links TRBV3-1 with TRBJ1-1; no clear D gene. Germline assignment: CDR1 LGHDT and CDR2 YNNKEL (reference sequence). V gave up 1 base and J gave up 1 base, with 16 bases separating them. The CDR3 consists of 17 residues. This chain's CDR3 is CASSQALKTRKNTEAFF. The DNA for the CDR3 is TGTGCCAGCAGCCAAGCCCTGAAAACAAGGAAGAACACTGAAGCTTTCTTT. Based on the CDR3 plus reference TRBV3-1 and TRBJ1-1, the full variable domain is DTAVSQTPKYLVTQMGNDKSIKCEQNLGHDTMYWYKQDSKKFLKIMFSYNNKELIINETVPNRFSPKSPDKAHLNLHINSLELGDSAVYFCASSQALKTRKNTEAFFGQGTRLTVV.

The rearrangement uses TRBV5-1 and TRBJ2-1; D could derive from TRBD1 or TRBD2 (5 bases each). In germline, CDR1 is SGHRS, CDR2 YFSETQ. The CDR3 sequence is 17 residues long. V was cut by 0 bases and J by 2 bases, with 15 bases left in between. The CDR3 here is CASSLAPGTPTYNEQFF. DNA for the CDR3: TGCGCCAGCAGCTTGGCCCCCGGGACGCCTACCTACAATGAGCAGTTCTTC.

The rearrangement joins TRBV24-1 to TRBJ2-1; a possible D gene is TRBD1 (6 bases). The CDR3 length is 16 residues. Germline V gene lookup returns CDR1 KGHDR and CDR2 SFDVKD. The germline V and J ends were trimmed by 4 bases and 4 bases, with 16 bases remaining between them. The DNA for the CDR3 is TGTGCCACCAGTGACCAAACAGGGTTAAGGTACAATGAGCAGTTCTTC. Protein product: CATSDQTGLRYNEQFF.

Comments on this clonotype: At one boundary the junction diverges from the germline segment, which might be a read error. V is TRBV19 and J is TRBJ2-2; 8 bases fit TRBD2. The CDR3 length is 16 residues. From germline, CDR1 is LNHDA and CDR2 SQIVND (reference sequence). The CDR3 loop reads CAGRGLAGPNTGELFF. Here the CDR3 DNA reads TGTGCCGGTAGAGGTCTAGCGGGCCCTAACACCGGGGAGCTGTTTTTT.

This clonotype was picked up many times. This chain connects TRBV2 to TRBJ2-3, with D possibly TRBD1 on 6 matching bases. V lost 4 bases and J lost 4, with 12 bases in between. The CDR3 has 14 amino acids. Germline CDR1 SNHLY, CDR2 FYNNEI. The CDR3: CASSGQERPDTQYF. For the CDR3, the DNA is TGTGCCAGCAGTGGACAGGAGAGGCCAGATACGCAGTATTTT.

This clonotype occurred many times. J is TRBJ1-6 and V is TRBV4-1; 8 bases align to TRBD1. The length of the CDR3 is 17 residues. V gave up 4 bases and J gave up 5 bases; unmatched junction bases: 10. The germline V gene encodes CDR1 MGHRA and CDR2 YSYEKL. DNA of the CDR3: TGCGCCAGCAGCCCGTCCCCAGCGGGACAGGATAATTCACCCCTCCACTTT. Translation: CASSPSPAGQDNSPLHF.

This clonotype was recorded at least ten times. This sequence joins TRBV7-9 and TRBJ2-1; TRBD2 agrees at 9 bases. Trimming took 2 bases from V and 10 from J; bases not matched to a gene: 12. The CDR3 is 16 residues long. From germline, CDR1 is SEHNR and CDR2 FQNEAQ (reference sequence). CDR3 sequence (DNA): TGTGCCAGCAGCTTATCTACCAGCGGGAGGAAATGGGAGCAGTTCTTC. This encodes CASSLSTSGRKWEQFF.

This clonotype was picked up many times. The genes are TRBV27 and TRBJ2-7; the D is unclear. Germline CDR1 MNHEY, CDR2 SMNVEV (reference sequence). The V and J ends lost 5 bases and 0 bases respectively, with 20 bases between them. This CDR3 contains 17 residues. CDR3 DNA: TGTGCCAGCAGTGCCCATAGAGGTGCCGGCCGCTCCTACGAGCAGTACTTC. Amino acids: CASSAHRGAGRSYEQYF.

This clonotype showed up many times. The V and J genes are TRBV20-1 and TRBJ2-5, with TRBD1 identical over 7 bases. The germline CDR1 and CDR2 sequences are DFQATT and SNEGSKA (reference sequence). The junction had 4 bases not matched to a gene; V was cut back by 2 bases and J by 4 bases. CDR3 size: 13 residues. This chain's CDR3 is CSARWDSGETQYF. The CDR3 region has the DNA TGCAGTGCTAGATGGGACAGTGGAGAGACCCAGTACTTC.

The sample holds a few counts of this clonotype. This could be a read error, since a much larger clone is one nucleotide away. The chain carries TRBV6-1 and TRBJ1-1, with D perhaps matching TRBD1 (5 bases). This CDR3 region has 13 residues. Per the germline V gene, CDR1 is MNHNS and CDR2 is SASEGT. With 4 bases removed from V and 1 base from J, the gap between germline ends came to 7 bases. CDR3 protein: CASSVDKNTEAFF. The DNA for the CDR3 is TGTGCCAGCAGTGTGGACAAGAACACTGAAGCTTTCTTT.

This clonotype was seen many times. The chain carries TRBV20-1 and TRBJ2-5; no clear D gene. The CDR3 sequence is 11 residues long. Germline lookup yields CDR1 DFQATT and CDR2 SNEGSKA (reference sequence). Trimming took off 4 bases at V and 4 bases at J, with 7 bases between the two ends. The CDR3 region has the DNA TGCAGTGCTAATAGAGGAGAGACCCAGTACTTC. This codes for CSANRGETQYF.

Notes on this clonotype: This may be a read error: a much more frequent sequence differs by one nucleotide. The genes are TRBV5-4 and TRBJ1-1; D unclear. CDR1 is SGHNT and CDR2 is YYREEE in the germline V gene (reference sequence). This CDR3 region has 15 residues. V shed 4 bases and J shed 4 bases, with 17 bases lying between them. Here the CDR3 DNA reads TGTGCCAGCAGCCCTGTCGTAACCTCGAGCACTGAAGCTTTCTTT. Protein sequence: CASSPVVTSSTEAFF. Complete variable domain (other parts from reference TRBV5-4 and TRBJ1-1): ETGVTQSPTHLIKTRGQQVTLRCSSQSGHNTVSWYQQALGQGPQFIFQYYREEENGRGNFPPRFSGLQFPNYSSELNVNALELDDSALYLCASSPVVTSSTEAFFGQGTRLTVV.

The gene calls are TRBV27 and TRBJ2-1, with D hard to call. Trimming removed 3 bases at V and 1 base at J, with 7 bases between. CDR1 and CDR2 (germline): MNHEY, SMNVEV (reference sequence). This CDR3 region has 14 residues. CDR3 nucleotide sequence: TGTGCCAGCAGTTTCGCAGATTCCTACAATGAGCAGTTCTTC. Protein: CASSFADSYNEQFF.

This clonotype was counted between two and nine times. V usage is TRBV6-1 and J usage is TRBJ1-4, with TRBD1 identical over 9 bases. In germline, CDR1 is MNHNS, CDR2 SASEGT. This CDR3 has 16 amino acids. Trimming at V came to 0 bases and at J to 4 bases, leaving 3 bases not matched to a gene. The CDR3 region is CASSEARTGVNEKLFF. The CDR3 bases are TGTGCCAGCAGTGAAGCAAGGACAGGGGTTAATGAAAAACTGTTTTTT.

This clonotype was observed at least ten times. The rearrangement links TRBV29-1 to TRBJ2-5, with D perhaps TRBD1 (6 bases). V shed 0 bases and J shed 6 bases, with 17 bases lying between them. This CDR3 comprises 15 residues. Germline CDR1 SQVTM, CDR2 ANQGSEA. CDR3 coding DNA: TGCAGCGTTGAAGATCATGGCAGGGGTCAACAGACCCAGTACTTC. Translation gives CSVEDHGRGQQTQYF. The variable domain in full, with the rest retrieved from reference TRBV29-1 and TRBJ2-5, is SAVISQKPSRDICQRGTSLTIQCQVDSQVTMMFWYRQQPGQSLTLIATANQGSEATYESGFVIDKFPISRPNLTFSTLTVSNMSPEDSSIYLCSVEDHGRGQQTQYFGPGTRLLVL.

This clonotype has only a few counts. The chain employs TRBV7-9 and TRBJ1-2; TRBD1 matches 12 bases. V dropped 2 bases and J dropped 1; count of bases not matched to a gene: 8. The CDR3 runs 18 residues. Looked up from germline, CDR1 is SEHNR and CDR2 is FQNEAQ (reference sequence). The CDR3 DNA reads TGTGCCAGCAGCTTATCCGGGACAGGGGGCGCAAATAACTATGGCTACACCTTC. The encoded protein is CASSLSGTGGANNYGYTF.

This clonotype was seen repeatedly, ten times or more. V gene TRBV6-1 combines with J gene TRBJ1-2; weak D call: TRBD1 (6 bases). Germline V gives CDR1 MNHNS, CDR2 SASEGT. With 6 bases removed from V and 4 bases from J, the gap between germline ends came to 18 bases. This CDR3 contains 15 residues. The CDR3: CASSRRGAESYGYTF. The CDR3, as DNA: TGTGCCAGCAGCCGACGGGGGGCAGAGTCCTATGGCTACACCTTC.

This clonotype was counted ten times or more. The rearrangement links TRBV12-3 or TRBV12-4 to TRBJ2-1; 8 nucleotides agree with TRBD1. V was pared by 4 bases and J by 0 bases, with 2 bases of the junction left unmatched. CDR3 length equals 15 residues. The CDR3 loop reads CASSYTGGSYNEQFF. The CDR3 DNA is TGTGCCAGCAGTTACACAGGGGGCTCCTACAATGAGCAGTTCTTC.

This chain connects TRBV4-1 to TRBJ1-5; no clear D gene. Germline assignment: CDR1 MGHRA and CDR2 YSYEKL. The CDR3 is 14 amino acids. Trimming removed 1 base from V and 4 bases from J, with 8 bases in between. The CDR3 region is CASSQGQSNQPQHF. Here the CDR3 DNA reads TGCGCCAGCAGCCAAGGTCAGTCTAATCAGCCCCAGCATTTT.